Below, one TCR beta chain is given with its context. This sample is drawn from a study of a mutant IDH1 vaccine in newly diagnosed glioma. Overall study context: Treated patients showed a male proportion of 62.5%, a female proportion of roughly 38%, and a mean age of about 44 years.

Sample time point: baseline, week 1 (first vaccination visit). Treatment defined: pre-vaccination baseline after standard-of-care therapy. The method was immunoSEQ multiplex PCR; TCRdb's version includes in-frame clones alone and lacks a portion of them. In the table there are 35,000 to 40,000 clones, just under 95% of which are singletons. The CDR3 runs 16 residues. V dropped 5 bases and J dropped 2; count of bases not matched to a gene: 6. Germline loops: CDR1 SGHTA, CDR2 FQGNSA. This clonotype was obtained from a man younger than 35 with glioma. The chain employs TRBV7-2 and TRBJ1-6; TRBD1 agrees at 7 bases. This specimen consisted of PBMCs, obtained from a glioma patient treated with radiotherapy, temozolomide or both. The CDR3 region has the DNA TGTGCCAGCAGCCCCCGACAGGGAGCCTATAATTCACCCCTCCACTTT. Protein product: CASSPRQGAYNSPLHF.